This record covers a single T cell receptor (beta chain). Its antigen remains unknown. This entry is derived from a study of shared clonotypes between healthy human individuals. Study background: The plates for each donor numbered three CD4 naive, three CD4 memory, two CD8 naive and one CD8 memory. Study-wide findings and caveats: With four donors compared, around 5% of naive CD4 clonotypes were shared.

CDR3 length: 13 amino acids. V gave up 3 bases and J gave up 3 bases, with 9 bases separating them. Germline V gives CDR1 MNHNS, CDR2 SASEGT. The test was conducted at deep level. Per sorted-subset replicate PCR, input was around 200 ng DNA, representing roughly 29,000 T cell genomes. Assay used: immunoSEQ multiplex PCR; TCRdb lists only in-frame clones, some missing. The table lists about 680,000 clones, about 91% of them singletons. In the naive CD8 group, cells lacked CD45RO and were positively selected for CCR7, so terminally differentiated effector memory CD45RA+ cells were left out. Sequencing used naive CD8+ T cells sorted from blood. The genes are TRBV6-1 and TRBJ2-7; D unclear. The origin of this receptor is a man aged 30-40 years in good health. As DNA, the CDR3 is TGTGCCAGCAGTGAGGGGTTACACTACGAGCAGTACTTC. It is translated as CASSEGLHYEQYF.